Described below is a single TCR beta chain sequence and its context. Its antigen remains undetermined. One base away there is no much larger clone; base qualities are not given. These data belong to a study of vaccination and CD4 T cells after COVID-19 (dated by TCRdb to between 2021 and 2024). About the study as a whole: The convalescent cohort comprised six males and four females, including two Hispanic individuals, seven Caucasians, two Asians and one multiracial person. In control cultures, a CEFX viral epitope pool was used as positive control, an HIV-1 Nef peptide pool was used as negative control, or no peptide was added. Post-vaccine blood samples were obtained a median of approximately 70 days after the second vaccine dose, with a range of about 12 to 241 days. In more than eight COVID-19 convalescent patients and several infection-naive healthy vaccine recipients, researchers compared the spike-specific CD4+ TCR repertoire from before mRNA vaccination with the repertoire from after. Each participant got two doses of either the Pfizer-BioNTech BNT162b2 vaccine (n=8) or the Moderna mRNA-1273 vaccine (n=2). The cultures were stimulated with overlapping spike peptide pools from SARS-CoV-2 and from the common cold coronaviruses HCoV-NL63, HCoV-OC43 and HCoV-229E. Post-COVID blood samples from convalescent patients were collected a median of about 100 days after diagnosis, with a range of roughly 35 to 161 days. In an earlier paper using these donors, memory CD4+ T cell crossreactivity between SARS-CoV-2 and common cold coronavirus spike proteins was assessed at the TCR clonotype level. Findings and caveats that apply to the study as a whole: In convalescent patients, a median approximately 83% of post-vaccine SARS-CoV-2-reactive clones were detected only after vaccination, suggesting vaccine-specific priming. Of the vaccine-specific clones in convalescent patients, 304 of 307, or nearly all, reacted only to SARS-CoV-2 spike and did not cross-react with common cold coronaviruses. An increase in the median number of SARS-CoV-2-reactive clonotypes from approximately 20 after infection to 35 to 40 after vaccination was observed, but the change was not found to be significant. The number of convalescent patients in the study was relatively small, and the study did not examine early timepoints following natural infection.

V lost 6 bases and J lost 3 bases, and the count of bases not matched to a germline gene is 5. In the germline V gene, CDR1 corresponds to SGHDN and CDR2 to FVKESK. Taken from cysteine to phenylalanine, the CDR3 has 14 residues. Only CDR3 DNA is held: 42 bases, read in frame from base 1. The meaning of the sample's treatment or condition label: roughly ten-day PBMC culture with coronavirus spike peptide pools or control peptides (ViraFEST assay). CD4+ T cells from unexposed donors were collected before the COVID-19 pandemic (2011-2018). The ViraFEST assay, used in the study, expanded antigen-specific T cells with peptide pools and then identified the expanded clonotypes through TCR sequencing. Each well held about 2.2 million PBMCs cultured in IMDM containing around 5% human AB serum and approximately 10 IU/ml IL-2, with 10 ug/ml peptide pools added. On days 3 and 7, half of the culture medium was replaced with fresh IL-2-containing medium. CD4+ T cells were isolated after about nine days of culture through negative selection using the EasySep CD4+ T cell isolation kit. As cell numbers permitted, CD4+ T cells from unexposed donors were tested for reactivity to SARS-CoV-2 S and N and to four common cold coronavirus spike pools. PBMCs were separated from whole blood using Ficoll-Paque Plus gradient centrifugation and then either used fresh or cryopreserved at -140C. In general, triplicate wells were set up for every culture condition. The leukapheresis product used for the unexposed donors was purchased from a commercial source.

The method behind the library was PCR. DNA from cultured CD4+ T cells underwent TCR sequencing with the Oncomine TCR Beta short-read assay at the Johns Hopkins FTIC core. The QIAamp micro DNA kit was used to extract genomic DNA from the cultured CD4+ T cells. Oncomine TCR Beta libraries made from cultured CD4+ T cells were pooled using unique dual indexes and sequenced on an Illumina iSeq 100. The published analysis was carried out like this. Non-productive sequences were removed, and CDR3s that did not start with C, did not end with F or W, or were shorter than 7 amino acids were discarded. The MANAFEST web application was used to identify antigen-specific clonotypes by comparing peptide-stimulated wells against reference wells and other culture wells. For a clone to be called positive, the clone needed an FDR below 0.05, an odds ratio above 5, and a productive frequency above 0.1% in at least two of three replicate wells. Cross-reactive clonotypes were defined as significantly expanded in both SARS-CoV-2 spike wells and at least one common cold coronavirus spike condition. Levenshtein distances (stringdist) and unrooted phylogenetic trees (ape) in R version 3.6.1 were used to assess CDR3 homology. The raw public reads went through TCRdb reprocessing: fastp at Q25, MiXCR clone calling, in-frame beta chains kept. CDR3 protein duplicates are merged, each entry listing the most common genes and DNA. These V and J calls derive from TCRdb rather than the authors' analysis. The sample records under 7,500 distinct CDR3 sequences, about 30% of which are singletons. The ten largest clones represent 30% to 40% of the sample.

The clonotype originates from a human donor in good health. Source material: CD4+ T cells from blood, cultured in vitro. Recombination joined TRBV14 with TRBJ2-7, with 10 bases matching TRBD2. The encoded CDR3 is CASSRVAGGYEQYF. The base sequence is TGTGCCAGCAGTCGGGTAGCGGGAGGCTACGAGCAGTACTTC.